This T cell receptor beta chain was documented in a study of CD4 T cells in relation to SARS-CoV-2 and coronaviruses. Of note for this clone: Its antigen is as yet unknown.

Overall study findings and caveats: No donor gave both pre-pandemic and post-infection samples.

Trimming took off 7 bases at V and 5 bases at J, with 11 bases between the two ends. There are 13 residues in the CDR3. Repertoires were generated with immunoSEQ multiplex PCR, while TCRdb's copy carries only in-frame clones and drops some. The table shows 31,000 or so clones, with around 72% occurring only once. Unexposed donor CD4+ T cells date from 2011-2018, before the COVID-19 pandemic. CD4+ T cells were isolated from the cells after roughly 11 days of culture. This receptor was taken from a human donor in good health. The J gene is TRBJ1-4, the V gene TRBV12-3 or TRBV12-4; no definite D call. Specimen: CD4+ T cells from PBMCs, cultured in vitro. The CDR3 sequence: CASIWGGNEKLFF. DNA of the CDR3: TGTGCCAGCATCTGGGGAGGGAATGAAAAACTGTTTTTT.